The 31 T cell receptor beta chains in this list originate from one sample, sequenced in a study of OX40 agonist ivuxolimab in advanced cancers. The assay was immunoSEQ multiplex PCR, and TCRdb's table has in-frame clones only and misses some. The sample shows 48,000 or so clones, 94% of them seen only once. The sequences come from CD4+ or CD8+ T cells sorted from blood, collected in a trial of the OX40 agonist ivuxolimab. The receptors were sampled from an adult with an advanced solid tumor such as melanoma, head and neck, liver or kidney cancer.

The rearrangement uses TRBV7-9 and TRBJ2-3; D gene ambiguous. The germline V gene encodes CDR1 SEHNR and CDR2 FQNEAQ (reference sequence). CDR3 length: 16 amino acids. The V gene lost 1 base and the J gene lost 0 bases, with 11 bases spanning the gap. The CDR3 region has the DNA TGTGCCAGCAGCTTAGAGGGTTGGGCAAGCACAGATACGCAGTATTTT. Translating it yields CASSLEGWASTDTQYF.

The rearrangement links TRBV28 to TRBJ1-2; D is uncertain. The CDR3 loop spans 16 amino acids. V was pared by 2 bases and J by 4 bases, with 17 bases between. Germline V gene lookup returns CDR1 MDHEN and CDR2 SYDVKM. CDR3 sequence (DNA): TGTGCCAGCAGTTTAGAGTGGGGAGAGGATTTCTATGGCTACACCTTC. Encoded protein: CASSLEWGEDFYGYTF.

The J gene is TRBJ2-5, the V gene TRBV9; 11 bases are a match to TRBD1. J lost 4 bases, V lost 0 bases, and 2 bases had no gene match. CDR3 size: 15 residues. Germline V lookup: CDR1 SGDLS, CDR2 YYNGEE. The DNA of the CDR3 is TGTGCCAGCAGCGTAGGGACAGGGGGCCTAGAGACCCAGTACTTC. Translating gives CASSVGTGGLETQYF.

This sequence joins TRBV5-1 and TRBJ2-7; no clear D gene. Germline CDR1 reads SGHRS; CDR2 reads YFSETQ. This CDR3 comprises 11 residues. V was clipped by 0 bases and J by 3 bases, with 1 base between them. Here the CDR3 DNA reads TGCGCCAGCAGCTTGGACTACGAGCAGTACTTC. It is translated as CASSLDYEQYF. Variable domain in full (rest from reference TRBV5-1 and TRBJ2-7): KAGVTQTPRYLIKTRGQQVTLSCSPISGHRSVSWYQQTPGQGLQFLFEYFSETQRNKGNFPGRFSGRQFSNSRSEMNVSTLELGDSALYLCASSLDYEQYFGPGTRLTVT.

V usage is TRBV28 and J usage is TRBJ2-2; TRBD2 aligns across 8 bases. The CDR3 loop spans 16 amino acids. V dropped 1 base and J dropped 3; count of bases not matched to a gene: 4. Germline lookup yields CDR1 MDHEN and CDR2 SYDVKM. The CDR3 protein is CASSLFAGGDTGELFF. DNA of the CDR3: TGTGCCAGCAGTTTATTTGCGGGAGGTGACACCGGGGAGCTGTTTTTT.

Note on this clone: Other DNA sequences in this sample translate to the same CDR3. The rearrangement links TRBV27 to TRBJ1-1; 8 bases fit TRBD1. Unmatched junction bases numbered 5, after V lost 4 bases and J lost 1 base. CDR1 and CDR2 (germline): MNHEY, SMNVEV (reference sequence). The CDR3 runs 15 residues. CDR3 DNA sequence: TGTGCCAGCAGTTCCGGACAGGGACCGAACACTGAAGCTTTCTTT. It is translated as CASSSGQGPNTEAFF.

This sequence joins TRBV9 and TRBJ2-1, with TRBD2 matching over 13 bases. Per germline, CDR1 SGDLS and CDR2 YYNGEE. This CDR3 comprises 14 residues. J gave up 8 bases and V 2 bases, and 1 base lay outside the gene matches. The CDR3 is CASSVGLAGYEQFF. In nucleotides, the CDR3 is TGTGCCAGCAGCGTGGGACTAGCGGGATATGAGCAGTTCTTC.

The CDR3 sequence: CASSQEVLPPGNEQYF. Here the CDR3 DNA reads TGTGCCAGCAGCCAAGAAGTTTTGCCCCCGGGCAACGAGCAGTACTTC. The V and J genes are TRBV14 and TRBJ2-7; no clear D. CDR1 and CDR2 from the germline V gene are SGHDN and FVKESK. V lost 0 bases, J lost 5 bases, and 17 bases lay in between. The CDR3 extends over 16 amino acids.

The V and J genes are TRBV19 and TRBJ1-1, with D possibly matching TRBD1 (6 bases). V dropped 3 bases and J dropped 5 bases, with 10 bases sitting between them. This CDR3 region has 13 residues. CDR1 and CDR2 (germline): LNHDA, SQIVND (reference sequence). In nucleotides, the CDR3 is TGTGCCAGTAGTATTGGCCAGGGGACTGAAGCTTTCTTT. Translating gives CASSIGQGTEAFF.

The chain combines TRBV4-1 with TRBJ1-2, with 9 nucleotides matching TRBD1. V lost 1 base, J lost 3 bases, and 9 bases stayed unmatched. CDR1 and CDR2 (germline): MGHRA, YSYEKL. The CDR3 covers 17 residues. CDR3 sequence (DNA): TGCGCCAGCAGCCAAGGCCCCGGGACAGGGATTCACTATGGCTACACCTTC. Translating gives CASSQGPGTGIHYGYTF.

The genes are TRBV25-1 and TRBJ1-1; TRBD1 agrees at 7 bases. Germline CDR1 MGHDK, CDR2 SYGVNS. J was trimmed by 1 base and V by 5 bases; bases with no gene match: 1. The CDR3 consists of 13 residues. CDR3 in amino acids: CASSHRGNTEAFF. CDR3 bases: TGTGCCAGCAGTCACAGGGGGAACACTGAAGCTTTCTTT.

The V and J genes are TRBV18 and TRBJ1-5; the D gene is possibly TRBD1 (5 bases). The length of the CDR3 is 16 residues. The ends were cut back, 3 bases at V and 3 bases at J, with 15 bases in the middle. In germline, CDR1 is KGHSH, CDR2 LQKENI. CDR3 coding DNA: TGTGCCAGCTCACCGGGGGAGGGCAGAACCAATCAGCCCCAGCATTTT. Translated, it gives CASSPGEGRTNQPQHF.

This clone was observed a few times. This rearrangement joins TRBV4-2 to TRBJ1-2, with TRBD1 identical over 8 bases. Germline V gene data show CDR1 as LGHNA and CDR2 as YNFKEQ. Trimming took 4 bases from V and 4 from J; bases not matched to a gene: 8. The CDR3 has 15 residues. The CDR3 loop is CASSLSGTGFYGYTF. The DNA for the CDR3 is TGTGCCAGCAGCCTTTCCGGGACAGGTTTCTATGGCTACACCTTC.

This clone was detected only once. CDR3 coding DNA: TGTGCCAGCAGCGCCCGGACAGAACCGAACACTGAAGCTTTCTTT. Protein sequence: CASSARTEPNTEAFF. The J gene is TRBJ1-1, the V gene TRBV9; the D gene is possibly TRBD1 (6 bases). Germline-derived CDR1 and CDR2 are SGDLS and YYNGEE. V lost 3 bases to trimming and J lost 1 base, with 13 bases between them. The CDR3 loop spans 15 amino acids.

The chain joins TRBV27 to TRBJ2-7; D is uncertain. The CDR3 is 14 amino acids. With 0 bases removed from V and 2 bases from J, the gap between germline ends came to 8 bases. The germline gives CDR1 MNHEY, CDR2 SMNVEV (reference sequence). The CDR3 loop is CASSLSGPPYEQYF. Here the CDR3 DNA reads TGTGCCAGCAGTTTATCCGGGCCGCCCTACGAGCAGTACTTC.

This chain links TRBV7-2 with TRBJ2-7; 9 nucleotides line up with TRBD2. CDR1 is SGHTA, CDR2 FQGNSA, per germline. Trimming took 0 bases from V and 3 from J; bases not matched to a gene: 9. The CDR3 length is 17 residues. The CDR3 nucleotides are TGTGCCAGCAGCTTAGCAGTACTAGCGGGCCCTTTCTACGAGCAGTACTTC. It translates to CASSLAVLAGPFYEQYF. Full variable domain (outside the CDR3, taken from reference TRBV7-2 and TRBJ2-7): GAGVSQSPSNKVTEKGKDVELRCDPISGHTALYWYRQSLGQGLEFLIYFQGNSAPDKSGLPSDRFSAERTGGSVSTLTIQRTQQEDSAVYLCASSLAVLAGPFYEQYFGPGTRLTVT.

The V call is TRBV28, the J call TRBJ2-1; D gene uncertain. With 5 bases removed from V and 5 bases from J, the gap between germline ends came to 16 bases. Per the germline V gene, CDR1 is MDHEN and CDR2 is SYDVKM. There are 15 residues in the CDR3. This chain's CDR3 is CASSRLPTVNNEQFF. CDR3 coding DNA: TGTGCCAGCAGTAGGCTGCCTACGGTCAACAATGAGCAGTTCTTC. Full variable domain (remainder filled in from reference TRBV28 and TRBJ2-1): DVKVTQSSRYLVKRTGEKVFLECVQDMDHENMFWYRQDPGLGLRLIYFSYDVKMKEKGDIPEGYSVSREKKERFSLILESASTNQTSMYLCASSRLPTVNNEQFFGPGTRLTVL.

The chain is built from TRBV6-5 and TRBJ1-3; no reliable D call. The CDR3 loop spans 14 amino acids. V was shortened by 6 bases and J by 0 bases, with 9 bases between the two germline ends. Germline V gives CDR1 MNHEY, CDR2 SVGAGI. CDR3 coding DNA: TGTGCCAGCAGCGTGATAAACTCTGGAAACACCATATATTTT. It encodes CASSVINSGNTIYF.

This clone was recorded only once. V gene TRBV19 combines with J gene TRBJ2-2; D could derive from TRBD1 or TRBD2 (6 bases each). Germline CDR1 reads LNHDA; CDR2 reads SQIVND (reference sequence). The CDR3 spans 13 residues. Trimming removed 7 bases at V and 7 bases at J, with 13 bases between. The CDR3 protein is CASTQGGSGELFF. CDR3 bases: TGTGCCAGTACCCAAGGGGGGAGCGGGGAGCTGTTTTTT.

The chain employs TRBV27 and TRBJ2-7; TRBD1 aligns across 10 bases. V gave up 6 bases and J gave up 3 bases; unmatched junction bases: 8. The length of the CDR3 is 15 residues. Per the germline V gene, CDR1 is MNHEY and CDR2 is SMNVEV (reference sequence). CDR3 loop: CASRYEGQGIYEQYF. In nucleotides, the CDR3 is TGTGCCAGCAGGTACGAGGGACAGGGGATCTACGAGCAGTACTTC.

The chain recombines TRBV27 with TRBJ2-7; 11 bases map to TRBD2. The CDR3 spans 15 residues. The germline CDR1 and CDR2 sequences are MNHEY and SMNVEV (reference sequence). V was pared by 3 bases and J by 0 bases, with 1 base of the junction left unmatched. Here the CDR3 reads CASSLGTSGSYEQYF. The CDR3 nucleotides are TGTGCCAGCAGTTTGGGGACTAGCGGCTCCTACGAGCAGTACTTC.

The CDR3, as DNA: TGTGCCAGCAGCTTGGCCGGCCCCCTAAGCTCCTACGAGCAGTACTTC. It encodes CASSLAGPLSSYEQYF. The chain combines TRBV5-4 with TRBJ2-7; D remains ambiguous. The CDR3 spans 16 residues. From germline, CDR1 is SGHNT and CDR2 YYREEE (reference sequence). V was cut by 0 bases and J by 0 bases, with 13 bases left in between.

The V and J genes are TRBV4-1 and TRBJ2-7, with 8 bases identical to TRBD1. CDR3 length equals 13 residues. Germline-derived CDR1 and CDR2 are MGHRA and YSYEKL. The V and J ends lost 1 base and 7 bases, in that order; junction bases with no gene match: 3. CDR3: CASSQGTGREQYF. The CDR3 DNA reads as TGCGCCAGCAGCCAAGGGACAGGGAGAGAGCAGTACTTC.

The chain carries TRBV19 and TRBJ1-2, with a possible D match to TRBD1 (6 bases). CDR3 size: 12 residues. CDR1 is LNHDA and CDR2 is SQIVND in the germline V gene (reference sequence). The V gene lost 10 bases and the J gene lost 7 bases, with 16 bases spanning the gap. CDR3 nucleotide sequence: TGTGCCACCGAAGCGGGGGGCTTTGGCTACACCTTC. This sequence encodes CATEAGGFGYTF.

The rearrangement joins TRBV4-1 to TRBJ1-5; TRBD1 is a possible D gene (6 bases). From germline, CDR1 is MGHRA and CDR2 YSYEKL. This CDR3 comprises 15 residues. Trimming cost V 1 base and J 6 bases, with 13 bases left between them. The CDR3 sequence: CASSQGQGQGQPQHF. As DNA, the CDR3 is TGCGCCAGCAGCCAAGGGCAGGGGCAAGGTCAGCCCCAGCATTTT.

The chain has TRBV11-2 and TRBJ1-2; perhaps TRBD1 as D (6 bases). Trimming pared 3 bases from V and 1 base from J, leaving 18 bases between. The germline gives CDR1 SGHAT, CDR2 FQNNGV. The length of the CDR3 is 17 residues. The CDR3 coding sequence is TGTGCCAGCAGCTTTCTTCCCCGGGACATAAGTAACTATGGCTACACCTTC. Residues: CASSFLPRDISNYGYTF. The full variable domain, with the rest looked up from reference TRBV11-2 and TRBJ1-2, is EAGVAQSPRYKIIEKRQSVAFWCNPISGHATLYWYQQILGQGPKLLIQFQNNGVVDDSQLPKDRFSAERLKGVDSTLKIQPAKLEDSAVYLCASSFLPRDISNYGYTFGSGTRLTVV.

The chain recombines TRBV7-6 with TRBJ1-5, with D possibly TRBD1 on 6 matching bases. V was shortened by 2 bases and J by 5 bases, with 13 bases between the two germline ends. The CDR3 is made up of 15 amino acids. The germline CDR1 and CDR2 sequences are SGHVS and FNYEAQ. CDR3 nucleotide sequence: TGTGCCAGCAGCTTAACAGGGAGGAACGATCAGCCCCAGCATTTT. This translates into CASSLTGRNDQPQHF.

V usage is TRBV19 and J usage is TRBJ1-1; no definite D call. V lost 2 bases and J lost 0, with 10 bases in between. Per germline, CDR1 LNHDA and CDR2 SQIVND (reference sequence). The CDR3 totals 15 residues. CDR3 DNA sequence: TGTGCCAGTAGTATATATGACTACATGAACACTGAAGCTTTCTTT. Translating it yields CASSIYDYMNTEAFF.

This clone came up once. This sequence joins TRBV4-3 and TRBJ2-1; D possibly corresponds to TRBD2 (6 bases). The V gene lost 2 bases and the J gene lost 0 bases, with 11 bases spanning the gap. CDR1 and CDR2 (germline): LGHNA, YSLEER. The CDR3 runs to 16 residues. CDR3 region: CASSQNLASSYNEQFF. The CDR3 DNA reads as TGCGCCAGCAGCCAAAACCTAGCGAGCTCCTACAATGAGCAGTTCTTC.

This chain connects TRBV9 to TRBJ2-1; 9 bases fit TRBD2. Germline V gene sequence: CDR1 SGDLS, CDR2 YYNGEE. This CDR3 region has 16 residues. The J segment lost 4 bases and the V segment lost 2 bases, leaving 7 bases of the junction unmatched. Written as DNA, the CDR3 is TGTGCCAGCAGCGTGCTTGCGGGAGGGGGGTACAATGAGCAGTTCTTC. Encoded protein: CASSVLAGGGYNEQFF.

This chain joins TRBV5-1 and TRBJ2-1, with D hard to call. In germline, CDR1 is SGHRS, CDR2 YFSETQ. V was cut by 0 bases and J by 1 base, with 8 bases left in between. The CDR3 loop spans 15 amino acids. The CDR3 DNA follows: TGCGCCAGCAGCTTGGAGCAGGCGTCCTACAATGAGCAGTTCTTC. Its protein is CASSLEQASYNEQFF.